The T cell receptor (beta chain) under discussion was sequenced for a study of blood T cells in healthy people across ages. Primed by a sample-barcoded 5' primer and a J-beta primer mix, a second PCR proceeded for 7 to 11 cycles. MiXCR, applied by TCRdb to the 5' RACE reads, yields one record per CDR3 protein. The sample shows some 1.5 million distinct CDR3 sequences, about 42% of them seen only once. The germline V gene has CDR1 SQVTM and CDR2 ANQGSEA. J gave up 4 bases and V 8 bases, and 9 bases lay outside the gene matches. The CDR3 sequence is 14 residues long. V gene TRBV29-1 combines with J gene TRBJ2-1; TRBD2 matches at 9 bases. This TCR derives from a woman between 18 and 29 years old in good health. What was sequenced was blood. The CDR3: CSTLLAGLYNEQFF. The CDR3, as DNA: TGCAGCACTCTGCTAGCGGGACTTTACAATGAGCAGTTCTTC.